The clone carrying this T cell receptor (beta chain) was seen only a few times. The sample comes from a study of technical replicates of blood from a few donors. Data came from immunoSEQ multiplex PCR; TCRdb stores just in-frame clones and leaves some out. The table lists tens of thousands of clones, around 90% of them singletons. CDR3 length: 13 residues. Germline-derived CDR1 and CDR2 are SGHNT and YENEEA. Trimming stripped 0 bases from V and 7 bases from J, with 7 bases between. V and J are TRBV11-3 and TRBJ1-5; D is unresolved. The TCR sequence derives from a human donor in good health. The sequenced material came from T cells isolated from PBMCs. CDR3 amino acids: CASSLEVSQPQHF. CDR3 nucleotide sequence: TGTGCCAGCAGCTTAGAAGTGAGCCAGCCCCAGCATTTT.